The 3 T cell receptor beta chains given below trace back to one sample, sequenced in a study of control samples from healthy donors and cancer patients. TCRdb's table, derived via immunoSEQ multiplex PCR, lists solely in-frame clones and lacks some. The profile shows tens of thousands of clones, approximately 90% of them singletons. Sequenced: PBMCs. These receptors all stem from a woman aged 55-69 years with head and neck cancer.

The V call is TRBV10-2, the J call TRBJ2-4; D possibly corresponds to TRBD1 (7 bases). This CDR3 contains 14 residues. Per the germline V gene, CDR1 is WSHSY and CDR2 is SAAADI. V was trimmed by 6 bases and J by 12 bases, leaving 21 bases between them. The CDR3 is CASRQATGDSAQYF. CDR3 coding DNA: TGCGCCAGCAGACAGGCCACAGGGGACTCGGCTCAGTACTTC.

This chain links TRBV5-1 with TRBJ1-3, with D hard to call. Germline-derived CDR1 and CDR2 are SGHRS and YFSETQ. This CDR3 has 15 residues. V was clipped by 4 bases and J by 0 bases, with 11 bases between them. CDR3 region: CASSADGLSGNTIYF. The DNA for the CDR3 is TGCGCCAGCAGCGCGGACGGACTCTCTGGAAACACCATATATTTT.

J is TRBJ2-2 and V is TRBV7-2; D remains unclear. Trimming took off 4 bases at V and 0 bases at J, with 12 bases between the two ends. The CDR3 contains 16 residues. The germline V gene encodes CDR1 SGHTA and CDR2 FQGNSA. The DNA for the CDR3 is TGTGCCAGCAGCTGGTCCCCGGCAGCGAACACCGGGGAGCTGTTTTTT. It is translated as CASSWSPAANTGELFF.